This T cell receptor (beta chain) comes out of a study of CD8+ T cells in alopecia areata. Study context: Those patients who were treated received oral tofacitinib, which was given at 5 to 10 mg twice daily for moderate-to-severe alopecia areata.

Reverse transcription of extracted RNA yielded cDNA, which provided the sequencing template. This table comes from immunoSEQ multiplex PCR, and its TCRdb copy is limited to in-frame clones, with some not included. The sample has about 180,000 clones, 50% to 60% seen once. Patients with alopecia areata provided lesional scalp punch biopsies as well as peripheral blood. It was from PBMCs that CD4+ and CD8+ T cells were sorted. Findings and limits, study-wide: An increase in clonality over normal scalp was evident in lesional scalp, especially alopecia totalis/universalis.

J gave up 5 bases and V 4 bases, and 6 bases lay outside the gene matches. Germline CDR1 and CDR2: GTSNPN and SVGIG (reference sequence). This CDR3 is 14 amino acids long. Comment on this clone: The target antigen is unknown.

Sequencing used CD4+ T cells sorted from blood, obtained at week 0. This sequence joins TRBV30 and TRBJ2-1; 9 bases are shared with TRBD1. The receptor comes from a human donor with alopecia areata. CDR3 protein: CAWTTGGLNNEQFF. For the CDR3, the DNA is TGTGCCTGGACGACAGGGGGGCTTAACAATGAGCAGTTCTTC.